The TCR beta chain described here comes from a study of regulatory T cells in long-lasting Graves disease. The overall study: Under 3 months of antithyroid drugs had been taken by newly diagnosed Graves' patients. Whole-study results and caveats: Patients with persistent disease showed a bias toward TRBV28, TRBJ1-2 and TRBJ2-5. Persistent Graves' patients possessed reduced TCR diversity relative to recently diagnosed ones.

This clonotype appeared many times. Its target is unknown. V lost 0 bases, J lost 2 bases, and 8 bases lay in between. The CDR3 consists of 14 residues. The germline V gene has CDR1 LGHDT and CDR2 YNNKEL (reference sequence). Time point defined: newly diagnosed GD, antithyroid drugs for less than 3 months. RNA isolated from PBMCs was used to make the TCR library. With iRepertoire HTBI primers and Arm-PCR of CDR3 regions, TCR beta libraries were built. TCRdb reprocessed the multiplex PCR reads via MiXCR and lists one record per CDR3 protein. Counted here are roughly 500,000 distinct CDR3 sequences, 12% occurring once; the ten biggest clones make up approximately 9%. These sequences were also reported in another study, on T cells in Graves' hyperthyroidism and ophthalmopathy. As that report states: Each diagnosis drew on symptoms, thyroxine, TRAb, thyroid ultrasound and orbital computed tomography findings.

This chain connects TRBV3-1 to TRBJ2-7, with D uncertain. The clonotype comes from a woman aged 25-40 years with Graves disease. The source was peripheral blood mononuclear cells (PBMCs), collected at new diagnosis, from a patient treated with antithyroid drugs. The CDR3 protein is CASSQERVTYEQYF. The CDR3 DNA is TGTGCCAGCAGCCAAGAAAGAGTTACCTACGAGCAGTACTTC.